The 22 T cell receptor beta chains in this list originate from one sample, sequenced in a study of neurological immune-mediated disorders. Using its own MiXCR run on the 5' RACE reads, TCRdb lists one record per CDR3 protein. The sample lists around 28,000 distinct CDR3 sequences, under 7% occurring once. Sequenced sample: PBMCs. Source of these receptors: a woman between 50 and 59 years old in good health.

Ten or more counts support this clonotype. This chain connects TRBV19 to TRBJ1-1; 7 bases are a match to TRBD1. V gave up 4 bases and J gave up 8 bases; unmatched junction bases: 7. The CDR3 has 13 residues. Per germline, CDR1 LNHDA and CDR2 SQIVND (reference sequence). CDR3 bases: TGTGCCAGTAGTACGACAGGGACCGGCGAAGCTTTCTTT. Amino acids: CASSTTGTGEAFF.

This clonotype was seen many times. This chain links TRBV27 with TRBJ2-7; 8 bases align to TRBD1. Germline CDR1 MNHEY, CDR2 SMNVEV (reference sequence). This CDR3 has 14 residues. Losses at the gene ends were 3 bases for V and 5 bases for J; bases not matched to a gene: 6. In DNA form, the CDR3 reads TGTGCCAGCAGTTTTTCACAGGGGGACAACGAGCAGTACTTC. It codes for CASSFSQGDNEQYF.

This clonotype was found many times. This sequence joins TRBV13 and TRBJ2-3; 10 nucleotides match TRBD1. CDR3 length: 17 residues. CDR1 PRHDT and CDR2 FYEKMQ come from the germline V gene (reference sequence). After removal of 5 bases from V and 1 base from J, the junction contained 9 bases not matched to a gene. CDR3 in amino acids: CASSKTTGGYRTDTQYF. In DNA, the CDR3 is TGTGCCAGCAGCAAAACGACAGGGGGCTATCGCACAGATACGCAGTATTTT.

This clonotype was observed at least ten times. The V gene is TRBV29-1, the J gene TRBJ2-2; the match to TRBD1 covers 8 bases. V was pared by 4 bases and J by 1 base, with 2 bases of the junction left unmatched. The CDR3 totals 14 residues. Looked up from germline, CDR1 is SQVTM and CDR2 is ANQGSEA. This chain's CDR3 is CSVGGQGNTGELFF. The CDR3 DNA reads TGCAGCGTTGGAGGACAGGGGAACACCGGGGAGCTGTTTTTT.

This clonotype was observed many times. The gene calls are TRBV10-3 and TRBJ2-3, with 13 bases lining up with TRBD2. Trimming removed 4 bases from V and 4 bases from J; junction bases left unmatched: 11. The CDR3 totals 18 residues. Germline V gives CDR1 ENHRY, CDR2 SYGVKD. Written as DNA, the CDR3 is TGTGCCATCAGTGGAGTCGGGAAGGGACTAGCGGGGCCAGATACGCAGTATTTT. Its translation: CAISGVGKGLAGPDTQYF.

This chain connects TRBV29-1 to TRBJ1-1, with D tentatively TRBD1 (5 bases). Germline V lookup: CDR1 SQVTM, CDR2 ANQGSEA. This CDR3 region has 13 residues. V dropped 6 bases and J dropped 1 base, with 12 bases sitting between them. CDR3 amino acids: CSVVRGENTEAFF. The CDR3 DNA follows: TGCAGCGTGGTGAGAGGGGAGAACACTGAAGCTTTCTTT.

This clonotype was found many times. The CDR3 bases are TGTGCCATCAGTGCCGACCCGGGCAGGGGTCCCGATGGCTACACCTTC. Amino acids: CAISADPGRGPDGYTF. The rearrangement joins TRBV10-3 to TRBJ1-2, with D perhaps matching TRBD1 (6 bases). CDR3 length: 16 residues. CDR1 and CDR2 (germline): ENHRY, SYGVKD. Trimming left V 4 bases short and J 6 bases short, with 21 bases between.

In this sample, this clonotype turned up a few times. The rearrangement joins TRBV4-1 to TRBJ1-1; D is undetermined. Trimming pared 4 bases from V and 1 base from J, leaving 19 bases between. Germline CDR1 reads MGHRA; CDR2 reads YSYEKL. CDR3 length: 17 amino acids. The CDR3 sequence: CASSREVGMIGNTEAFF. CDR3 DNA sequence: TGCGCCAGCAGCCGAGAAGTGGGAATGATAGGGAACACTGAAGCTTTCTTT.

In its sample, this clonotype ranks as medium-sized. The rearrangement links TRBV7-2 to TRBJ1-5; the D is unclear. The CDR3 consists of 12 residues. The germline V gene has CDR1 SGHTA and CDR2 FQGNSA. Trimming took off 1 base at V and 4 bases at J, with 2 bases between the two ends. As DNA, the CDR3 is TGTGCCAGCAGCTTAGATAATCAGCCCCAGCATTTT. This codes for CASSLDNQPQHF.

This clonotype was observed at least ten times. Germline is not matched at one junction end, which may reflect a read error. The chain joins TRBV20-1 to TRBJ1-1, with D unresolved. This CDR3 comprises 14 residues. CDR1 is DFQATT, CDR2 SNEGSKA, per germline (reference sequence). CDR3 loop: CSARARAGNAEAFF. For the CDR3, the DNA is TGCAGTGCTAGAGCTAGGGCGGGGAACGCTGAAGCTTTCTTT.

This clonotype was recorded many times. This chain connects TRBV28 to TRBJ1-6, with D possibly TRBD1 on 6 matching bases. CDR1 MDHEN and CDR2 SYDVKM come from the germline V gene. This CDR3 region has 16 residues. Trimming took 6 bases from V and 6 from J, leaving 18 bases between them. CDR3 amino acids: CASSPLQGGGNSPLHF. CDR3 in DNA: TGTGCCAGCAGCCCCCTGCAGGGAGGGGGTAATTCACCCCTCCACTTT.

This clonotype was detected many times. The V call is TRBV20-1, the J call TRBJ2-5; 8 nucleotides line up with TRBD2. The germline V gene has CDR1 DFQATT and CDR2 SNEGSKA (reference sequence). The CDR3 loop spans 14 amino acids. V shed 5 bases, J shed 5 bases, and the junction held 10 bases outside the gene matches. CDR3 sequence: CSASTGSGGETQYF. The CDR3 nucleotides are TGCAGTGCTTCCACAGGCTCGGGGGGGGAGACCCAGTACTTC.

This clonotype was observed at least ten times. This chain joins TRBV7-2 and TRBJ2-7, with TRBD2 matching over 13 bases. Germline V gene data show CDR1 as SGHTA and CDR2 as FQGNSA. Losses at the gene ends were 5 bases for V and 3 bases for J; bases not matched to a gene: 4. The CDR3 consists of 15 residues. The CDR3 region is CASSPRTSGSYEQYF. The CDR3 nucleotides are TGTGCCAGCAGCCCTCGGACTAGCGGGAGCTACGAGCAGTACTTC.

Many counts were recorded for this clonotype. The chain uses TRBV28 and TRBJ1-5; D call uncertain. V was clipped by 3 bases and J by 0 bases, with 6 bases between them. Germline CDR1 MDHEN, CDR2 SYDVKM. There are 14 residues in the CDR3. The CDR3 DNA is TGTGCCAGCAGTTTCTTTGGTAGCAATCAGCCCCAGCATTTT. Amino acid sequence: CASSFFGSNQPQHF.

In this sample, this clonotype turned up many times. The chain is built from TRBV20-1 and TRBJ1-6; 7 bases fit TRBD1. The CDR3 has 14 amino acids. Germline-derived CDR1 and CDR2 are DFQATT and SNEGSKA (reference sequence). Trimming cost V 5 bases and J 7 bases; bases outside gene matches: 8. The CDR3 protein is CSAHLQGGNSPLHF. For the CDR3, the DNA is TGCAGTGCTCATTTGCAGGGGGGGAATTCACCCCTCCACTTT.

This clonotype was found many times. J is TRBJ2-7 and V is TRBV5-6; 8 nucleotides align to TRBD1. Per the germline V gene, CDR1 is SGHDT and CDR2 is YYEEEE. The CDR3 covers 14 residues. V lost 5 bases to trimming and J lost 2 bases; unmatched junction nucleotides: 6. CDR3 residues: CASRWTGLAYEQYF. CDR3 sequence (DNA): TGTGCCAGCAGGTGGACAGGGCTTGCCTACGAGCAGTACTTC. Full variable domain (missing parts from reference TRBV5-6 and TRBJ2-7): DAGVTQSPTHLIKTRGQQVTLRCSPKSGHDTVSWYQQALGQGPQFIFQYYEEEERQRGNFPDRFSGHQFPNYSSELNVNALLLGDSALYLCASRWTGLAYEQYFGPGTRLTVT.

This clonotype was seen many times. The V and J genes are TRBV20-1 and TRBJ2-5; possible D gene TRBD2, 6 bases. Germline loops: CDR1 DFQATT, CDR2 SNEGSKA (reference sequence). V shed 3 bases and J shed 2 bases, with 19 bases lying between them. This CDR3 has 16 residues. The CDR3 coding sequence is TGCAGTGCTAGGGGGGGAATCGGTGTAGGGCAAGAGACCCAGTACTTC. This gives the protein CSARGGIGVGQETQYF.

This clonotype was recorded a few times. The V call is TRBV4-3, the J call TRBJ2-1; D is unresolved. The CDR3 runs 14 residues. V was trimmed by 4 bases and J by 9 bases, leaving 16 bases between them. The germline V gene has CDR1 LGHNA and CDR2 YSLEER. The DNA of the CDR3 is TGCGCCAGCAGCCTCTATAGTGACTCACCTGAGCAGTTCTTC. Translated: CASSLYSDSPEQFF.

This clonotype showed up just a few times. The gene calls are TRBV5-1 and TRBJ1-1; 12 bases fit TRBD1. After removal of 4 bases from V and 1 base from J, the junction contained 2 bases not matched to a gene. Germline CDR1 reads SGHRS; CDR2 reads YFSETQ. The CDR3 consists of 15 residues. The CDR3 reads CASSRDRGRNTEAFF. In nucleotides, the CDR3 is TGCGCCAGCAGCAGGGACAGGGGGCGGAACACTGAAGCTTTCTTT.

The sample holds many counts of this clonotype. The chain is built from TRBV12-3 or TRBV12-4 and TRBJ2-3; D remains unclear. Trimming left V 3 bases short and J 4 bases short, with 5 bases between. The length of the CDR3 is 12 residues. The CDR3 coding sequence is TGTGCCAGCAGTTTTCGCCCAGATACGCAGTATTTT. This sequence encodes CASSFRPDTQYF.

This clonotype was found many times. The CDR3 DNA is TGTGCCAGCAGTTCCCACGGGACAGGGGGTGACGAGCAGTACTTC. This gives the protein CASSSHGTGGDEQYF. The J gene is TRBJ2-7, the V gene TRBV28; 11 bases are a match to TRBD1. CDR3 length: 15 residues. CDR1 and CDR2 from the germline V gene are MDHEN and SYDVKM. Losses at the gene ends were 4 bases for V and 5 bases for J; bases not matched to a gene: 7.

This clonotype was seen many times. The chain couples TRBV6-6 to TRBJ2-7; 7 bases agree with TRBD1. CDR3 size: 13 residues. J lost 3 bases, V lost 5 bases, and 4 bases had no gene match. Germline V gene sequence: CDR1 MNHNY, CDR2 SVGAGI (reference sequence). CDR3 in DNA: TGTGCCAGCAGTAGGGACAGCTACTACGAGCAGTACTTC. It yields the protein CASSRDSYYEQYF.